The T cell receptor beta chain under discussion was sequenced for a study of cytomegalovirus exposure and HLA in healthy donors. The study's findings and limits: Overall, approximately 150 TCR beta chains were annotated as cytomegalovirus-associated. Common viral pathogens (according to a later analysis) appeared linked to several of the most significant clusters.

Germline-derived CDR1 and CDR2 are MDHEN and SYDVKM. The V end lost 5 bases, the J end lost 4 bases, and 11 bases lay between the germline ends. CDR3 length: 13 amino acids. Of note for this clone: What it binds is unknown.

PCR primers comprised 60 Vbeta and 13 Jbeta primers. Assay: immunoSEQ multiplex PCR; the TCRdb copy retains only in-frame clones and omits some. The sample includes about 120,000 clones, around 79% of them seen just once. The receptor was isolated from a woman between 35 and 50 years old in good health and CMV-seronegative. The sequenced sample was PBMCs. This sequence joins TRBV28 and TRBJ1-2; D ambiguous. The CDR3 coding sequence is TGTGCCAGCAGTCTAGTCGGGAGCTATGGCTACACCTTC. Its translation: CASSLVGSYGYTF.